The rows below give T cell receptor beta chains drawn from one sample of a study of blood T cell repertoires in COVID-19. Profiled with immunoSEQ multiplex PCR; TCRdb holds only in-frame clones, not every one. The sample holds 55,000 to 75,000 clones, more than 85% seen once. Sequences were obtained from peripheral blood. The receptors stem from a human donor with active COVID-19. The donor label of this sample is uncertain. The CDR3 runs from the conserved cysteine through the conserved F or W. The D gene is left open where the match is weak. Clone size is not always given. Where it is, it says once, few, many or a class for expanded clones.

J | size | D | V | CDR3 | DNA
TRBJ1-2 | - | TRBD1 | TRBV27 | CASRQNLQGKAYGYTF | TGTGCCAGCAGACAAAACCTACAGGGGAAGGCCTATGGCTACACCTTC
TRBJ1-1 | - | - | TRBV5-1 | CASSLGATEAFF | TGCGCCAGCAGCTTGGGAGCCACTGAAGCTTTCTTT
TRBJ2-5 | once | TRBD1 | TRBV9 | CASSVAPGQGQETQYF | TGTGCCAGCAGCGTTGCACCAGGACAGGGCCAAGAGACCCAGTACTTC
TRBJ1-4 | - | TRBD1 | TRBV5-5 | CASSSGDSRVGRMFF | TGTGCCAGCAGCAGTGGGGACAGTAGAGTTGGAAGGATGTTTTTT
TRBJ2-7 | - | TRBD2 | TRBV6-5 | CASRTSGIGEQYF | TGTGCCAGCCGGACTAGCGGGATCGGTGAGCAGTACTTC
TRBJ1-5 | - | - | TRBV6-2/TRBV6-3 | CASSLQHSNQPQHF | TGTGCCAGCAGTTTACAGCATAGCAATCAGCCCCAGCATTTT
TRBJ1-2 | - | - | TRBV30 | CAWQLNGIAAF | TGTGCCTGGCAACTGAACGGGATTGCAGCCTTC
TRBJ2-7 | - | TRBD1 | TRBV5-6 | CASSLAGQLYEQYF | TGTGCCAGCAGCTTGGCGGGACAGCTCTACGAGCAGTACTTC
TRBJ2-7 | - | TRBD1 | TRBV7-3 | CASSHPRGQPSYEQYF | TGTGCCAGCAGCCACCCTCGGGGACAGCCCTCCTACGAGCAGTACTTC
TRBJ2-5 | - | TRBD1 | TRBV18 | CASSRNQGAQETQYF | TGTGCCAGCTCACGAAACCAGGGGGCCCAAGAGACCCAGTACTTC
TRBJ1-2 | - | TRBD1 | TRBV11-2 | CASSSAGQGANGYTF | TGTGCCAGCAGCTCAGCCGGACAGGGGGCTAATGGCTACACCTTC
TRBJ1-5 | - | TRBD1 | TRBV28 | CASSPPPRQGRGRTQPQHF | TGTGCCAGCAGTCCTCCTCCGAGACAGGGAAGAGGGAGGACTCAGCCCCAGCATTTT
TRBJ2-5 | few | - | TRBV18 | CASSPSSTGETQYF | TGTGCCAGCTCACCATCGTCGACAGGAGAGACCCAGTACTTC
TRBJ1-5 | - | - | TRBV28 | CASRTPGYHQPQHF | TGTGCCAGCAGGACCCCGGGTTACCATCAGCCCCAGCATTTT
TRBJ2-7 | - | TRBD1 | TRBV27 | CASSTRDRGPSPYEQYF | TGTGCCAGCAGTACCCGTGACAGGGGGCCGTCTCCCTACGAGCAGTACTTC
TRBJ2-3 | - | - | TRBV5-6 | CASSWSQSTDTQYF | TGTGCCAGCAGCTGGTCCCAGTCCACAGATACGCAGTATTTT
TRBJ2-1 | - | TRBD1 | TRBV3-1/TRBV3-2 | CASSPQQGASYFNEQFF | TGTGCCAGCAGCCCGCAACAGGGGGCTAGCTATTTCAATGAGCAGTTCTTC
TRBJ1-1 | - | TRBD1 | TRBV10-3 | CAISGQKKEAFF | TGTGCCATCTCGGGACAGAAAAAAGAGGCTTTCTTT
TRBJ2-7 | - | - | TRBV2 | CASSVKQGYEQYF | TGTGCCAGCAGTGTCAAACAGGGATACGAGCAGTACTTC
TRBJ2-5 | - | TRBD1 | TRBV10-3 | CAIRGTAQGETQYF | TGTGCCATCAGAGGGACAGCCCAAGGGGAGACCCAGTACTTC
TRBJ1-4 | - | - | TRBV19 | CASRKAAPGEKLFF | TGTGCCAGTAGGAAAGCGGCCCCCGGTGAAAAACTGTTTTTT
TRBJ1-3 | - | - | TRBV7-9 | CASSLARAGGNTIYF | TGTGCCAGCAGCTTAGCGCGTGCAGGGGGAAACACCATATATTTT
TRBJ2-7 | few | - | TRBV4-3 | CASSPGLGYEQYF | TGCGCCAGCAGCCCGGGACTCGGCTACGAGCAGTACTTC
TRBJ1-3 | once | TRBD1 | TRBV28 | CASSYSDRGSGNTIYF | TGTGCCAGCAGTTACTCCGACAGGGGATCGGGAAACACCATATATTTT
TRBJ2-6 | - | - | TRBV4-2 | CASSQGLRERAGANVLTF | TGTGCCAGCAGCCAAGGTCTACGGGAAAGGGCCGGGGCCAACGTCCTGACTTTC
TRBJ1-3 | once | - | TRBV6-2/TRBV6-3 | CASSYSSAGTGNTIYF | TGTGCCAGCAGTTACTCATCGGCAGGGACTGGAAACACCATATATTTT
TRBJ1-2 | - | - | TRBV30 | CAWSGQANNYGYTF | TGTGCCTGGAGTGGACAGGCGAACAACTATGGCTACACCTTC
TRBJ1-2 | - | TRBD1 | TRBV19 | CASIRGGAGGGYTF | TGTGCCAGTATCAGAGGGGGCGCAGGGGGTGGCTACACCTTC
TRBJ1-3 | - | TRBD1 | TRBV5-4 | CASSISTGVDGNTIYF | TGTGCCAGCAGCATCTCAACAGGGGTGGACGGAAACACCATATATTTT